This TCR beta chain came from a study of PD-L1 blockade in urothelial cancer. In the study overall: Prior chemotherapy in patients spanned 0 to 3 regimens. Samples came from 3 weeks, at the second dose, and 6 weeks into treatment. Counts from blood samples showed a median of 141,255 T cells.

This clone was counted once. This CDR3 is 16 amino acids long. Per germline, CDR1 LNHDA and CDR2 SQIVND (reference sequence). The V segment lost 3 bases and the J segment 5 bases; nucleotides outside the gene matches: 8. Method: immunoSEQ multiplex PCR; TCRdb's copy keeps in-frame clones and lacks some. The table shows 70,000 or so clones, with about 85% occurring only once. The chain uses TRBV19 and TRBJ1-5; 9 nucleotides agree with TRBD1. The TCR was taken from a man between 65 and 85 years old with urothelial cancer. The sequences come from PBMCs, collected around atezolizumab (anti-PD-L1) treatment. The CDR3 loop reads CASSILGQGQDQPQHF. CDR3 nucleotide sequence: TGTGCCAGTAGTATCTTAGGACAGGGGCAAGATCAGCCCCAGCATTTT. Full variable domain (missing parts from reference TRBV19 and TRBJ1-5): DGGITQSPKYLFRKEGQNVTLSCEQNLNHDAMYWYRQDPGQGLRLIYYSQIVNDFQKGDIAEGYSVSREKKESFPLTVTSAQKNPTAFYLCASSILGQGQDQPQHFGDGTRLSIL.